The 31 T cell receptor beta chains listed next were all sequenced from one sample in a study of post-analysis software for immune sequencing data. Overall study results and limits: The study found TRBV5-6, TRBV5-1 and TRBV20-1 among five or six TRBV segments more frequent in patients than controls.

Antigen specificity for these receptors is unknown. Unique molecular identifiers were built into the TCR beta cDNA libraries. TCRdb fed the PCR reads into MiXCR, producing one record per CDR3 protein. The table has some 370,000 distinct CDR3 sequences, around 33% seen once. The sample taken for sequencing was blood. The receptors derive from a girl aged 10-17 years with multiple sclerosis.

This clonotype was picked up a small number of times. The chain uses TRBV4-1 and TRBJ2-1; 7 bases are shared with TRBD2. The trim removed 2 bases at V and 3 bases at J, leaving 4 bases unmatched. Germline CDR1 and CDR2: MGHRA and YSYEKL. CDR3 size: 15 residues. CDR3 DNA: TGCGCCAGCAGCCAACAATCGGGGGGCTACAATGAGCAGTTCTTC. As protein: CASSQQSGGYNEQFF.

This clonotype is a singleton in its sample. The chain recombines TRBV10-1 with TRBJ2-3, with 7 bases that match TRBD2. Trimming at V came to 3 bases and at J to 4 bases, leaving 4 bases not matched to a gene. There are 14 residues in the CDR3. The germline gives CDR1 WNHNN, CDR2 SYGVQD (reference sequence). CDR3 in amino acids: CASSEGEGPDTQYF. CDR3 coding DNA: TGCGCCAGCAGTGAAGGGGAGGGCCCAGATACGCAGTATTTT.

This clonotype was seen a single time. An end of the junction does not agree with germline; a read error may underlie this. The chain uses TRBV5-1 and TRBJ1-2; D gene unclear. Per germline, CDR1 SGHRS and CDR2 YFSETQ. The CDR3 consists of 11 residues. CDR3 sequence: CASSSYYDYTF. The CDR3 DNA follows: TGCGCCAGCAGCTCGTACTATGACTACACCTTC.

Here the CDR3 reads CASSYIRGGEKDTQYF. The CDR3 DNA follows: TGTGCCAGCAGTTACATCCGGGGGGGCGAGAAAGATACGCAGTATTTT. The chain employs TRBV28 and TRBJ2-3; 8 bases align to TRBD2. Losses at the gene ends were 4 bases for V and 5 bases for J; bases not matched to a gene: 11. The CDR3 is made up of 16 amino acids. CDR1 and CDR2 (germline): MDHEN, SYDVKM.

The genes are TRBV20-1 and TRBJ2-1; 8 nucleotides match TRBD1. Germline V gene data show CDR1 as DFQATT and CDR2 as SNEGSKA (reference sequence). Trimming took 3 bases from V and 4 from J; bases not matched to a gene: 5. The CDR3 has 14 amino acids. The CDR3 DNA reads TGCAGTGCTAGGGGACAGGCCGGATACAATGAGCAGTTCTTC. Its protein product is CSARGQAGYNEQFF.

The CDR3 nucleotides are TGTGCCAGCAGCGCCGGGACTAGCGGGGGGTACAATGAGCAGTTCTTC. Amino acids: CASSAGTSGGYNEQFF. The chain has TRBV7-9 and TRBJ2-1; 15 bases line up with TRBD2. The length of the CDR3 is 16 residues. Germline V gene lookup returns CDR1 SEHNR and CDR2 FQNEAQ (reference sequence). With V trimmed by 5 bases and J by 4 bases, 3 bases remained unmatched.

This chain links TRBV5-1 with TRBJ2-1, with 9 bases lining up with TRBD1. This CDR3 comprises 12 residues. Trimming removed 3 bases from V and 9 bases from J; junction bases left unmatched: 1. Germline V lookup: CDR1 SGHRS, CDR2 YFSETQ. CDR3 residues: CASSWDRVEQFF. The CDR3 bases are TGCGCCAGCAGCTGGGACAGGGTTGAGCAGTTCTTC.

Comment on this clonotype: One end of the junction fails to match germline, which may point to a read error. The chain carries TRBV12-3 or TRBV12-4 and TRBJ2-3; TRBD1 matches at 9 bases. This CDR3 region has 19 residues. CDR3 sequence: CASSPDRGASSGGTDTQYF. CDR3 DNA: TGTGCCAGCAGTCCCGACAGGGGGGCTTCCTCGGGGGGAACAGATACGCAGTATTTC.

As to this clonotype: A much bigger clone sits one base away, suggesting this may be a read error. V gene TRBV4-1 combines with J gene TRBJ2-7; TRBD1 matches at 7 bases. Germline CDR1 and CDR2: MGHRA and YSYEKL. The CDR3 runs to 13 residues. V dropped 4 bases and J dropped 6; count of bases not matched to a gene: 6. The CDR3 DNA sequence: TGCGCCAGCAGCCTAGGACAGGCGAGCGAGCAGTACTTC. This translates into CASSLGQASEQYF.

A note on this clonotype: Germline is not matched at one junction end, which may reflect a read error. This chain connects TRBV28 to TRBJ1-4, with 7 bases matching TRBD1. The germline V gene encodes CDR1 MDHEN and CDR2 SYDVKM. CDR3 length: 16 amino acids. The CDR3 nucleotides are TGTGCCAGCAGTTTCCCCCAAGGGGGCTTGAATGAAAAACGGTTTTTT. It yields the protein CASSFPQGGLNEKRFF.

The rearrangement uses TRBV5-1 and TRBJ1-4; 7 bases are a match to TRBD1. V shed 3 bases and J 9 bases; nucleotides not matched to a gene: 8. This CDR3 spans 14 amino acids. Germline lookup yields CDR1 SGHRS and CDR2 YFSETQ. The CDR3 bases are TGCGCCAGCAGCTCCATTCTGACAGGGAAAAAACTGTTTTTT. As protein: CASSSILTGKKLFF.

This chain connects TRBV10-3 to TRBJ2-5; D might be TRBD1 (5 bases). The CDR3 runs to 13 residues. From germline, CDR1 is ENHRY and CDR2 SYGVKD. V was trimmed by 10 bases and J by 4 bases, leaving 16 bases between them. CDR3 protein: CASKGSPRETQYF. The CDR3 coding sequence is TGTGCCAGTAAGGGGTCACCGAGAGAGACCCAGTACTTC.

This clonotype was counted between two and nine times. The chain is built from TRBV7-3 and TRBJ2-5; a possible D gene is TRBD2 (6 bases). The ends were cut back, 4 bases at V and 5 bases at J, with 14 bases in the middle. The CDR3 covers 14 residues. The germline V gene has CDR1 SGHTA and CDR2 FQGTGA. Here the CDR3 reads CASSSFGGEETQYF. The CDR3, as DNA: TGTGCCAGCAGCTCCTTCGGAGGGGAGGAGACCCAGTACTTC.

This clonotype was observed a few times. V and J are TRBV5-1 and TRBJ2-7; no reliable D call. Germline CDR1 and CDR2: SGHRS and YFSETQ. V was shortened by 0 bases and J by 6 bases, with 10 bases between the two germline ends. This CDR3 region has 13 residues. For the CDR3, the DNA is TGCGCCAGCAGCTTGGGGCCCCTAGGCGAGCAGTACTTC. Residues: CASSLGPLGEQYF. The full variable domain, in which reference TRBV5-1 and TRBJ2-7 provide the parts outside the CDR3, is KAGVTQTPRYLIKTRGQQVTLSCSPISGHRSVSWYQQTPGQGLQFLFEYFSETQRNKGNFPGRFSGRQFSNSRSEMNVSTLELGDSALYLCASSLGPLGEQYFGPGTRLTVT.

Notes on this clonotype: Given a much more abundant clone one base away, this may be a read error. The CDR3 region has the DNA TGTGCCAGCAATATTACAGGGGGCGGTCAGCCCCAGCATTTT. This gives the protein CASNITGGGQPQHF. The V call is TRBV6-5, the J call TRBJ1-5, with TRBD1 matching 9 bases. The CDR3 has 14 amino acids. Germline-derived CDR1 and CDR2 are MNHEY and SVGAGI. Unmatched junction bases numbered 7, after V lost 7 bases and J lost 6 bases.

This clonotype was detected many times. The chain employs TRBV6-5 and TRBJ2-7; 10 nucleotides agree with TRBD1. The CDR3 spans 13 residues. V lost 10 bases, J lost 4 bases, and 7 bases stayed unmatched. The germline V gene encodes CDR1 MNHEY and CDR2 SVGAGI. The CDR3 here is CATRDRGPYEQYF. The CDR3 DNA reads as TGTGCCACCCGGGACAGGGGACCTTACGAGCAGTACTTC.

The V gene is TRBV4-1, the J gene TRBJ2-7, with TRBD1 identical over 8 bases. The V segment lost 0 bases and the J segment 4 bases; nucleotides outside the gene matches: 11. The CDR3 has 17 residues. Germline CDR1 is MGHRA and CDR2 is YSYEKL. CDR3 region: CASSQDTNRGTTYEQYF. CDR3 nucleotide sequence: TGCGCCAGCAGCCAAGATACGAACAGGGGGACCACATACGAGCAGTACTTC.

This clonotype was counted at least ten times. The chain has TRBV29-1 and TRBJ2-7, with 7 positions matching TRBD1. The V and J ends lost 4 bases and 6 bases, in that order; junction bases with no gene match: 3. This CDR3 contains 11 residues. Germline CDR1 and CDR2: SQVTM and ANQGSEA. The CDR3 DNA reads as TGCAGCGTTGGCCGGGACAGCGAGCAGTACTTC. This sequence encodes CSVGRDSEQYF.

This clonotype was recorded a few times. The chain links TRBV20-1 to TRBJ2-1; D not resolved. V gave up 1 base and J gave up 7 bases, with 11 bases separating them. Germline V CDR1 and CDR2: DFQATT, SNEGSKA (reference sequence). This CDR3 is built from 13 residues. The CDR3 sequence is CSARVVGLNEQFF. The CDR3 DNA is TGCAGTGCTAGAGTGGTGGGGTTAAATGAGCAGTTCTTC.

The chain is built from TRBV10-2 and TRBJ2-4; TRBD2 is a possible D gene (6 bases). The CDR3 is 16 amino acids. V lost 1 base, J lost 0 bases, and 10 bases lay in between. Germline V gives CDR1 WSHSY, CDR2 SAAADI. CDR3 bases: TGCGCCAGCAGTGAGTGGGGGGAGGTAGCCAAAAACATTCAGTACTTC. Protein sequence: CASSEWGEVAKNIQYF.

The table lists this clonotype with a few counts. The chain joins TRBV29-1 to TRBJ1-2; TRBD1 matches at 9 bases. Germline lookup yields CDR1 SQVTM and CDR2 ANQGSEA. V was pared by 4 bases and J by 4 bases, with 7 bases of the junction left unmatched. This CDR3 is 14 amino acids long. The CDR3 sequence: CSVGGTGIGYGYTF. In nucleotides, the CDR3 is TGCAGCGTTGGGGGGACAGGGATTGGCTATGGCTACACCTTC.

This clonotype appeared a few times. The chain couples TRBV4-1 to TRBJ2-3; D not certain. Germline V gene lookup returns CDR1 MGHRA and CDR2 YSYEKL. The CDR3 has 16 amino acids. V lost 0 bases to trimming and J lost 3 bases, with 13 bases between them. Here the CDR3 DNA reads TGCGCCAGCAGCCAAGACCCCTCGAGATTGACAGATACGCAGTATTTT. It translates to CASSQDPSRLTDTQYF.

This chain uses TRBV7-2 with TRBJ1-2, with D perhaps matching TRBD1 (6 bases). V shed 5 bases and J shed 5 bases, with 21 bases lying between them. This CDR3 spans 16 amino acids. From germline, CDR1 is SGHTA and CDR2 FQGNSA. The CDR3: CASSVPGARVKYGYTF. The CDR3 nucleotides are TGTGCCAGCAGCGTCCCAGGGGCACGCGTTAAATATGGCTACACCTTC.

A few counts support this clonotype. The chain carries TRBV9 and TRBJ1-2; D call uncertain. The CDR3 covers 16 residues. Germline CDR1 reads SGDLS; CDR2 reads YYNGEE. Trimming took 1 base from V and 0 from J, leaving 13 bases between them. CDR3 sequence reads: CASSVSPLSSNYGYTF. The DNA of the CDR3 is TGTGCCAGCAGCGTAAGCCCCCTAAGTTCTAACTATGGCTACACCTTC.

The chain has TRBV6-6 and TRBJ2-1, with D uncertain. V was cut by 1 base and J by 4 bases, with 11 bases left in between. The CDR3 is made up of 15 amino acids. Germline CDR1 and CDR2: MNHNY and SVGAGI (reference sequence). The CDR3 sequence is CASSYYGVGYNEQFF. The CDR3 coding sequence is TGTGCCAGCAGTTACTACGGCGTAGGGTACAATGAGCAGTTCTTC.

The chain uses TRBV9 and TRBJ2-1; 13 bases are a match to TRBD2. CDR1 and CDR2 (germline): SGDLS, YYNGEE. J gave up 9 bases and V 2 bases, and 5 bases lay outside the gene matches. CDR3 length: 15 residues. CDR3 in DNA: TGTGCCAGCAGCGTCGGGACTAGCGGGAAAGGTGAGCAGTTCTTC. Protein product: CASSVGTSGKGEQFF.

The rearrangement links TRBV5-1 to TRBJ1-1; D remains unclear. V shed 0 bases and J shed 3 bases, with 12 bases lying between them. The germline V gene encodes CDR1 SGHRS and CDR2 YFSETQ. The length of the CDR3 is 15 residues. CDR3 bases: TGCGCCAGCAGCTTGGCCCCGGGTTCGGACACTGAAGCTTTCTTT. It specifies CASSLAPGSDTEAFF.

The rearrangement links TRBV6-2 or TRBV6-3 to TRBJ2-6; the D is unclear. The V end was cut by 0 bases, the J end by 2 bases, with 5 bases between. The CDR3 runs to 15 residues. The V gene's germline CDR1 is MNHEY and CDR2 SVGEGT. The CDR3, as DNA: TGTGCCAGCAGTTACTCCGGAACTGGGGCCAACGTCCTGACTTTC. Amino acids: CASSYSGTGANVLTF.

The J gene is TRBJ1-2, the V gene TRBV6-5; 7 nucleotides agree with TRBD1. Looked up from germline, CDR1 is MNHEY and CDR2 is SVGAGI. Trimming cost V 5 bases and J 6 bases; bases outside gene matches: 9. This CDR3 region has 14 residues. The chain's CDR3 is CASSTAGQGDGYTF. The CDR3 bases are TGTGCCAGCAGTACCGCAGGGCAGGGGGATGGCTACACCTTC.

V and J are TRBV9 and TRBJ1-5; D is undetermined. This CDR3 has 17 residues. In germline, CDR1 is SGDLS, CDR2 YYNGEE. Trimming stripped 0 bases from V and 0 bases from J, with 13 bases between. CDR3 sequence (DNA): TGTGCCAGCAGCGTAGGTGGACGGAGAAATAGCAATCAGCCCCAGCATTTT. As protein: CASSVGGRRNSNQPQHF.

A single count supports this clonotype. The chain employs TRBV4-3 and TRBJ2-2; 9 positions agree with TRBD2. The J segment lost 5 bases and the V segment lost 1 base, leaving 11 bases of the junction unmatched. Per germline, CDR1 LGHNA and CDR2 YSLEER. The CDR3 sequence is 18 residues long. The chain's CDR3 is CASSQAGLAGGLTGELFF. In nucleotides, the CDR3 is TGCGCCAGCAGCCAAGCAGGACTGGCGGGGGGGCTAACCGGGGAGCTGTTTTTT.